This TCR beta chain was sequenced for a study of early T cells in non-severe SARS-CoV-2 infection. In the study overall: RNA in bulk from unsorted whole blood was sequenced, and chains were unpaired.

Points from the study as a whole: Anti-spike CD8 responses were favored by VDJdb matching, which missed private and CD4 specificities.

cDNA molecules, individually, were tagged with unique molecular identifiers. TCRdb re-derived calls from the 5' RACE reads in MiXCR, one entry per CDR3 protein. The table has tens of thousands of distinct CDR3 sequences, 6.6% seen once. The CDR3 extends over 11 amino acids. V was pared by 6 bases and J by 2 bases, with 5 bases between. This clonotype was detected ten times or more. Its antigen remains unknown. This TCR was recovered from an adult who was a healthcare worker with PCR-confirmed SARS-CoV-2 infection or an uninfected control (not recorded which). This chain connects TRBV12-3 or TRBV12-4 to TRBJ2-7; D ambiguous. Material for sequencing was whole blood. The CDR3 sequence: CASSSAYEQYF. The CDR3 DNA sequence: TGTGCCAGCAGCTCAGCCTACGAGCAGTACTTC.